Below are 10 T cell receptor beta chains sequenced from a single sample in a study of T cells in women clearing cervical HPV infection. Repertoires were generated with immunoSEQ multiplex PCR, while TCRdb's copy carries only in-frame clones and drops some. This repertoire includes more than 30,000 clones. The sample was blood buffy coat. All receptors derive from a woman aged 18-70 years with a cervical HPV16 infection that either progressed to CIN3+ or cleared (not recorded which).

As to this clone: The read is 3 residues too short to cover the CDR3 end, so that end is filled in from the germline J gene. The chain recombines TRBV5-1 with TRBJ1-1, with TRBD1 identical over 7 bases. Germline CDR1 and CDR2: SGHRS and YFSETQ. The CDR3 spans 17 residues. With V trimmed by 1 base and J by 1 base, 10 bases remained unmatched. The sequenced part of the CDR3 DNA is TGCGCCAGCAGCTTGACACAGGGGTTGAGAGGGAACACTGAA. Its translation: CASSLTQGLRGNTE. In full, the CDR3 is CASSLTQGLRGNTEAFF.

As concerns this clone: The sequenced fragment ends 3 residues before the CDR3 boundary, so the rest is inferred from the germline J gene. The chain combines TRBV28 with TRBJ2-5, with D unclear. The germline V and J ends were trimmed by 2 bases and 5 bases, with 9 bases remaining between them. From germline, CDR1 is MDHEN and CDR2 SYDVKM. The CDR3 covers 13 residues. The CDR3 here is CASSLGLPETQYF. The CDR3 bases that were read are TGTGCCAGCAGTTTAGGGCTACCCGAGACC.

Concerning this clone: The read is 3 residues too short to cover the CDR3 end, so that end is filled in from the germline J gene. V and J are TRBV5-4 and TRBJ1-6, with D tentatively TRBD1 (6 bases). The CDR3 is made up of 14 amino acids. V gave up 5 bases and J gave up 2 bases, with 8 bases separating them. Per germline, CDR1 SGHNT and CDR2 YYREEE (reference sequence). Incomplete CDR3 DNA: TGTGCCAGCAGGGACAGTACCTATAATTCACCC. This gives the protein CASRDSTYNSP. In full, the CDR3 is CASRDSTYNSPLHF.

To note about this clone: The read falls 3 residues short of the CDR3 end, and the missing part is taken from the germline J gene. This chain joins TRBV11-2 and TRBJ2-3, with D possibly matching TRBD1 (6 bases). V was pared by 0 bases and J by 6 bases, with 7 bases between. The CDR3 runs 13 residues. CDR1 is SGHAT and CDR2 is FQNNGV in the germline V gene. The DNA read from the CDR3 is TGTGCCAGCAGCTTAGACCAGGGGGATACG. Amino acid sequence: CASSLDQGDT. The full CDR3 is CASSLDQGDTQYF.

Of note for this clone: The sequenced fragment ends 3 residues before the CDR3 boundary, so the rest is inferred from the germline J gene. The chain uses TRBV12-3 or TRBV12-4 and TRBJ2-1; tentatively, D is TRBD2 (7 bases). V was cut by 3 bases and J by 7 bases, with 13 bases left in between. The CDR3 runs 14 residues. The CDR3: CASSFWGGLNEQFF. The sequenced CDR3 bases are TGTGCCAGCAGTTTCTGGGGGGGCCTGAATGAG.

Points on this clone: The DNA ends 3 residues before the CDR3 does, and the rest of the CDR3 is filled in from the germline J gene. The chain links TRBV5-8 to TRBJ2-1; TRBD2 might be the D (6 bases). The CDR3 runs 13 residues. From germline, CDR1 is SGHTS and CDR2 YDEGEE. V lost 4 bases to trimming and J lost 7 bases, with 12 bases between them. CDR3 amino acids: CASSLDRGNEQFF. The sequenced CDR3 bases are TGTGCCAGCAGCCTAGACCGGGGGAATGAG.

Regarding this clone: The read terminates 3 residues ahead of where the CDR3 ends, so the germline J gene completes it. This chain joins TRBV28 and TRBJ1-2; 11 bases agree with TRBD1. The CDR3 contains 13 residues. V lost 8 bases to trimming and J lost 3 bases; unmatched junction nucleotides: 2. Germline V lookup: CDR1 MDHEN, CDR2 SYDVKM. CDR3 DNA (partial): TGTGCCAGCTGGGACAGGGGGTACTATGGC. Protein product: CASWDRGYYG. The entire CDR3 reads CASWDRGYYGYTF.

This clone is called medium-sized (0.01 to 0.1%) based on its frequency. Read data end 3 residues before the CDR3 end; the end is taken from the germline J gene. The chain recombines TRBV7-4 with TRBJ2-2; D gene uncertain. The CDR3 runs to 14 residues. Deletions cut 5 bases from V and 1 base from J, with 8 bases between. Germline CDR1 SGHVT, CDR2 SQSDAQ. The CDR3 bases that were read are TGTGCCAGCAGCGTCAAGCGGAACACCGGGGAG. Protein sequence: CASSVKRNTGE. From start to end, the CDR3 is CASSVKRNTGELFF.

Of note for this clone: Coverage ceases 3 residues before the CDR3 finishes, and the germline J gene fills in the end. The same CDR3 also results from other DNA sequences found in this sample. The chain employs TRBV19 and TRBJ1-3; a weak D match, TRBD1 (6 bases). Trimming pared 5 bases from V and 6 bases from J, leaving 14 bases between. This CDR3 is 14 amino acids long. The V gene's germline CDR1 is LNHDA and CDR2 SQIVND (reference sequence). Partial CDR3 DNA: TGTGCCAGTAGTCAACAGGGATCCGTAAACACC. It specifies CASSQQGSVNT. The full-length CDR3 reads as CASSQQGSVNTIYF. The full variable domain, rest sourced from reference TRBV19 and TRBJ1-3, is DGGITQSPKYLFRKEGQNVTLSCEQNLNHDAMYWYRQDPGQGLRLIYYSQIVNDFQKGDIAEGYSVSREKKESFPLTVTSAQKNPTAFYLCASSQQGSVNTIYFGEGSWLTVV.

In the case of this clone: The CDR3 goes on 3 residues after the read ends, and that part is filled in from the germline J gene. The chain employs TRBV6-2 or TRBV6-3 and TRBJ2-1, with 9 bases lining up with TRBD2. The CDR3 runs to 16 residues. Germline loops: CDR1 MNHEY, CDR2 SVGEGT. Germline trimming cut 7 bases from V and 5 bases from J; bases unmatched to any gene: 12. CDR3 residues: CASKTDQLAGNNEQFF. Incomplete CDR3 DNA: TGTGCCAGCAAAACGGACCAACTAGCGGGCAACAATGAG.